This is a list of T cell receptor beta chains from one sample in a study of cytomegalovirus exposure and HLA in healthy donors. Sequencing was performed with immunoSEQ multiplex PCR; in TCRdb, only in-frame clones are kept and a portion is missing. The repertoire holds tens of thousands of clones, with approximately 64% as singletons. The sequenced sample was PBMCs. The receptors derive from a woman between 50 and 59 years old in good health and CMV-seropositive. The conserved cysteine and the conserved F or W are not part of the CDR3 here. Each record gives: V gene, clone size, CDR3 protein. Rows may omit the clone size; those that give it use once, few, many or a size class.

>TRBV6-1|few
ASKTFQGYGYT
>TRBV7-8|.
ASSMGQGDANTGELF
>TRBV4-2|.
ASSQDSGGAIRETQY
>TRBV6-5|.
ASSYGEGGGYT
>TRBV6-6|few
ASSYLRTGQDEQY
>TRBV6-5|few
ASSEEGTSREQY
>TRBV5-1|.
ASSSSGADYEQY
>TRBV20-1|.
SAETSRQF
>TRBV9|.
ASSDRQGLNTEAF
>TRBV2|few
ASSPRDSYEQY
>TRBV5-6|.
ASSSPGARGKNTGELF
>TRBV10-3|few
AISESRSGANVLT
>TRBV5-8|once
ASRRQVDPGYT
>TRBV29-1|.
SVPGVGNYEQY
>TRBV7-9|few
ASSSGQSYEQY
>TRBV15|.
ATSREVGEPGANVLT
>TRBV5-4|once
ASTLGGAQGETQY
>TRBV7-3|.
ASSTGQGYGYT
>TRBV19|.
ASSIDLAGNTGELF
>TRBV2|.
ASSVLASTDTQY
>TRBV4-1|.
ASSQHNRTSPFSADTQY
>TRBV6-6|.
ASSYLKRGGNEQF
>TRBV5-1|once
ASSYQGRGTDTQY
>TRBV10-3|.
AIRVAGEVTEAF
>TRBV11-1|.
ASRPRGGDETQY
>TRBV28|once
ASSNRGWASTGELF